This T cell receptor beta chain was documented in a study of read filtering for tumor transcriptome and immune sequencing. Across the study: Among patients, some 17 were male and around 13 female, aged about 45 to 80 (mean about 71). Whole-transcriptome libraries were prepared after DNase treatment.

Overall study results and limits: IR-seq and RNA-seq agreed better without single-read clonotypes.

V was shortened by 2 bases and J by 4 bases, with 12 bases between the two germline ends. Germline values: CDR1 LNHDA, CDR2 SQIVND (reference sequence). CDR3 length: 14 amino acids. A note on this clonotype: Its antigen is currently unknown. One base away lies a much larger clone, so this may be a sequencing read error.

Molecular barcoded adaptors covering alpha/delta and beta/gamma chains were used on roughly 400 ng RNA. TCRdb reprocessed the reads via MiXCR and lists one record per CDR3 protein. In the table there are tens of thousands of distinct CDR3 sequences, nearly 20% of which are singletons. The sequenced sample was a population of CD138-negative cells sorted from bone marrow. The receptor was isolated from a donor at least 40 years old with multiple myeloma. The chain combines TRBV19 with TRBJ2-7, with D tentatively TRBD2 (6 bases). CDR3 protein: CASSIQVSGYEQYF. In nucleotides, the CDR3 is TGTGCCAGTAGTATACAGGTTAGCGGTTACGAGCAGTACTTC.